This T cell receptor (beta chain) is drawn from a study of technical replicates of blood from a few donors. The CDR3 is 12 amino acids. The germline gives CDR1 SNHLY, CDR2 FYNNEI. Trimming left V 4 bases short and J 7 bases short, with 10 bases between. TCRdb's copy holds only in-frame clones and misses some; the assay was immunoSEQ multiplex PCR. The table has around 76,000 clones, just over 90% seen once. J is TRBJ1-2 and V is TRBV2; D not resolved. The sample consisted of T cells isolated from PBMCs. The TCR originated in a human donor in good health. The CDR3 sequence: CASSGGGPGYTF. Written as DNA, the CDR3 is TGTGCCAGCAGTGGGGGAGGTCCTGGCTACACCTTC.